The 8 T cell receptor beta chains below come from one sample, sequenced in a study of human T cells and chemical hapten exposure. The time point: patch test 2, 6 weeks after DPC sensitization. Sample treatment: therapeutic diphenylcyclopropenone sensitization with weekly scalp DPC. TCRdb used MiXCR to reprocess the RACE reads, holding one entry per CDR3 protein. In the table there are about 89,000 distinct CDR3 sequences, about 11% of which are singletons. Sequenced here: whole blood, sampled in connection with sensitization to the hapten diphenylcyclopropenone (DPC). The receptors come from a man aged 40-49 years with alopecia areata. Some clones in this sample may be carry-over from other donors' samples.

This clonotype was observed many times. V usage is TRBV18 and J usage is TRBJ2-1; 7 positions agree with TRBD2. Germline lookup yields CDR1 KGHSH and CDR2 LQKENI. Unmatched junction bases numbered 10, after V lost 8 bases and J lost 0 bases. This CDR3 has 16 residues. CDR3 amino acids: CASTPASGSSYNEQFF. The CDR3 DNA reads as TGTGCCAGCACGCCGGCTAGCGGAAGCTCCTACAATGAGCAGTTCTTC.

The chain joins TRBV4-2 to TRBJ2-1; 9 bases fit TRBD2. Germline V lookup: CDR1 LGHNA, CDR2 YNFKEQ. V was pared by 2 bases and J by 4 bases, with 9 bases of the junction left unmatched. The CDR3 has 17 amino acids. The CDR3 loop is CASSQIRLADSYNEQFF. CDR3 DNA sequence: TGTGCCAGCAGCCAAATCCGACTAGCGGACTCGTACAATGAGCAGTTCTTC.

The chain is built from TRBV27 and TRBJ2-3; 10 bases are shared with TRBD2. Germline CDR1 reads MNHEY; CDR2 reads SMNVEV (reference sequence). This CDR3 contains 15 residues. J was trimmed by 2 bases and V by 3 bases; bases with no gene match: 2. The CDR3, as DNA: TGTGCCAGCAGTTTCGGACTAGCGGCCACAGATACGCAGTATTTT. Its protein is CASSFGLAATDTQYF.

The chain couples TRBV6-2 or TRBV6-3 to TRBJ2-7; no definite D call. V shed 7 bases and J shed 4 bases, with 8 bases lying between them. CDR1 is MNHEY and CDR2 is SVGEGT in the germline V gene. There are 11 residues in the CDR3. The CDR3 DNA follows: TGTGCCAGCACCTCCCGGTACGAGCAGTACTTC. It codes for CASTSRYEQYF.

J is TRBJ2-1 and V is TRBV11-1; a weak D match, TRBD1 (6 bases). Germline CDR1 SGHAT, CDR2 FQDESV (reference sequence). The CDR3 is made up of 14 amino acids. Trimming took off 6 bases at V and 8 bases at J, with 17 bases between the two ends. The CDR3 nucleotides are TGTGCCAGCAGAGGGGGTCAACTACAATATGAGCAGTTCTTC. Translation: CASRGGQLQYEQFF.

V usage is TRBV7-2 and J usage is TRBJ2-3, with TRBD2 matching 11 bases. The CDR3 is 17 amino acids. Per the germline V gene, CDR1 is SGHTA and CDR2 is FQGNSA. V lost 5 bases to trimming and J lost 5 bases; unmatched junction nucleotides: 12. CDR3 amino acids: CASSQIKLAGVVDTQYF. In DNA, the CDR3 is TGTGCCAGCAGCCAAATAAAACTAGCGGGAGTCGTAGATACGCAGTATTTT. The full variable domain, rest sourced from reference TRBV7-2 and TRBJ2-3, is GAGVSQSPSNKVTEKGKDVELRCDPISGHTALYWYRQSLGQGLEFLIYFQGNSAPDKSGLPSDRFSAERTGGSVSTLTIQRTQQEDSAVYLCASSQIKLAGVVDTQYFGPGTRLTVL.

This clonotype was counted only a few times. CDR3 DNA sequence: TGTGCCAGTATTCGTCGGACTAGCGGACACAATGAGCAGTTCTTC. It translates to CASIRRTSGHNEQFF. This chain links TRBV19 with TRBJ2-1; 10 nucleotides match TRBD2. From germline, CDR1 is LNHDA and CDR2 SQIVND (reference sequence). The CDR3 is 15 amino acids. The junction had 8 bases not matched to a gene; V was cut back by 7 bases and J by 5 bases.

The J gene is TRBJ2-1, the V gene TRBV5-6; 11 bases fit TRBD2. CDR1 SGHDT and CDR2 YYEEEE come from the germline V gene. CDR3 length equals 17 residues. V trimming: 2 bases; J trimming: 0 bases; junction bases outside the gene matches: 4. The CDR3 nucleotides read TGTGCCAGCAGCTTCTTAGCGGGAGGGCCCTCCTACAATGAGCAGTTCTTC. This gives the protein CASSFLAGGPSYNEQFF.